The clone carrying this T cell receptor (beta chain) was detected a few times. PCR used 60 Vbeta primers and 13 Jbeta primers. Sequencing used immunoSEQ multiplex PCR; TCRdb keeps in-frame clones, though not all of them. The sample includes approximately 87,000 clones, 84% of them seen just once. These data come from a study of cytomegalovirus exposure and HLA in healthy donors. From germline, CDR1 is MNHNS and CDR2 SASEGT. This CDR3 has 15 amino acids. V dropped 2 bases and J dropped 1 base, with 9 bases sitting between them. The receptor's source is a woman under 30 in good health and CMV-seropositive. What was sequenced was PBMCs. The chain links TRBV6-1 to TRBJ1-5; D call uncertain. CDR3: CASSEFPGSNQPQHF. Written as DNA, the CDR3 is TGTGCCAGCAGTGAATTCCCGGGAAGCAATCAGCCCCAGCATTTT.